This section outlines one T cell receptor beta chain sequence together with its context. Its antigen is unknown. A read error may account for a junction end that differs from germline. Germline DNA was also extracted, and blood RNA was taken from unsorted whole blood. Using a constant-region primer together with ProtoScript II reverse transcriptase, TCR beta cDNA was made from 500 ng of total RNA. Employing slightly modified ARM-PCR, three nested multiplex PCR rounds were run, and these gave rise to the TCR beta libraries. The first two PCR rounds used TRBV1-TRBV30 forward primers with a C-beta reverse primer, about 10 cycles each. A single record per CDR3 protein comes from TCRdb applying MiXCR to the multiplex PCR reads. The sample lists 300,000 to 400,000 distinct CDR3 sequences, roughly 60% seen once, with roughly 9% in the top ten. The data stem from a study of tumor-infiltrating lymphocytes in primary liver carcinoma. Study-level background: Spanning 30 to 69 years of age, the patients were men and women. T1-T3 N0M0 was the stage of the tumors, which were roughly 4 to 11 cm across.

Notes on the study in general: Lesser overlap characterized tumor-adjacent and tumor-blood pairs relative to tumor region pairs. Samples, which were bulk and unsorted, did not allow CD4+ and CD8+ repertoires to be compared.

The CDR3 sequence is 15 residues long. The chain employs TRBV12-3 or TRBV12-4 and TRBJ2-2, with 10 nucleotides matching TRBD1. Material: peripheral blood. The origin of this receptor is a man between 35 and 55 years old with primary liver carcinoma and hepatitis B virus infection. The CDR3 bases are TGTGCCAGCATGCCGCGACAGGGGGCTACCGGGGAGCTGCTTTTT. Its translation is CASMPRQGATGELLF.